The 18 T cell receptor beta chains given below trace back to one sample, sequenced in a study of T cells expressing NK-cell markers. From its re-call of the 5' RACE reads, TCRdb lists each CDR3 protein once, without DNA. The specimen's table records about 460,000 distinct CDR3 sequences. Sequenced input: blood T cells: a sorted CD56 or NKG2C T cell subset, CD4+ or CD8+ T cells, or bulk PBMC T cells (not recorded which). These receptor sequences come from a woman aged 45-59 years in good health.

V usage is TRBV24-1 and J usage is TRBJ2-2; the D call from TCRdb, TRBD1, cannot be confirmed without DNA. Germline values: CDR1 KGHDR, CDR2 SFDVKD. The CDR3 totals 16 residues. Here the CDR3 reads CATSAPFGKNTGELFF.

This chain uses TRBV18 with TRBJ1-3; TCRdb's D gene call, TRBD1, goes unchecked for lack of DNA. CDR1 is KGHSH and CDR2 is LQKENI in the germline V gene. The CDR3 runs to 14 residues. The CDR3 spells CASSTRDSGNTIYF.

V gene TRBV28 combines with J gene TRBJ2-1; absent DNA, TCRdb's TRBD1 call cannot be checked. Germline-derived CDR1 and CDR2 are MDHEN and SYDVKM. The length of the CDR3 is 15 residues. The CDR3 reads CASIGGLTGYNEQFF.

The chain carries TRBV19 and TRBJ1-5. CDR3 length equals 15 residues. CDR1 and CDR2 from the germline V gene are LNHDA and SQIVND (reference sequence). CDR3 sequence: CASTDDWAGGQPQHF.

This chain uses TRBV29-1 with TRBJ2-6; TCRdb names TRBD1, which stays unverified in the absence of DNA. This CDR3 comprises 16 residues. From germline, CDR1 is SQVTM and CDR2 ANQGSEA. The chain's CDR3 is CSVPSGAQAGANVLTF.

The rearrangement links TRBV20-1 to TRBJ1-1. The length of the CDR3 is 16 residues. Germline V gene sequence: CDR1 DFQATT, CDR2 SNEGSKA (reference sequence). CDR3: CSARSGWQGPNTEAFF.

The rearrangement links TRBV7-8 to TRBJ2-1. Germline lookup yields CDR1 SGHVS and CDR2 FQNEAQ. The CDR3 is 13 residues long. The CDR3 spells CASSLRIEAEQFF.

The V call is TRBV11-1, the J call TRBJ2-2; TCRdb returns TRBD1, unconfirmable since there is no DNA. The CDR3 runs to 16 residues. Germline V CDR1 and CDR2: SGHAT, FQDESV (reference sequence). The CDR3 loop reads CASRQPGQGASGELFF.

This chain links TRBV4-1 with TRBJ2-4. Germline values: CDR1 MGHRA, CDR2 YSYEKL. The CDR3 covers 13 residues. The CDR3 is CASSQVVKNIQYF.

V gene TRBV28 combines with J gene TRBJ2-4. The CDR3 totals 14 residues. The germline gives CDR1 MDHEN, CDR2 SYDVKM. CDR3: CASSLGVSKNIQYF.

The chain joins TRBV9 to TRBJ2-2. The germline gives CDR1 SGDLS, CDR2 YYNGEE. CDR3 length: 17 amino acids. The chain's CDR3 is CASSAHAGQSNTGELFF.

CDR3 loop: CASSVSLVGNNEQFF. The V call is TRBV6-1, the J call TRBJ2-1; the TCRdb D gene call, TRBD2, has no DNA to confirm it. Germline V lookup: CDR1 MNHNS, CDR2 SASEGT. The CDR3 consists of 15 residues.

The chain has TRBV24-1 and TRBJ1-1. Looked up from germline, CDR1 is KGHDR and CDR2 is SFDVKD. The CDR3 is made up of 12 amino acids. CDR3 loop: CATSDGLSEAFF.

J is TRBJ2-5 and V is TRBV29-1. Germline V gives CDR1 SQVTM, CDR2 ANQGSEA. The length of the CDR3 is 14 residues. The CDR3 is CSVEDNGGVETQYF.

J is TRBJ2-5 and V is TRBV6-5. Germline lookup yields CDR1 MNHEY and CDR2 SVGAGI. The CDR3 length is 16 residues. Here the CDR3 reads CASSDRLAGYQETQYF.

This sequence joins TRBV7-2 and TRBJ1-2; TCRdb returns TRBD1, unconfirmable since there is no DNA. This CDR3 is built from 16 residues. Germline CDR1 SGHTA, CDR2 FQGNSA. CDR3 protein: CASSLGGADANYGYTF.

V gene TRBV2 combines with J gene TRBJ2-2; TCRdb returns TRBD1, unconfirmable since there is no DNA. CDR1 SNHLY and CDR2 FYNNEI come from the germline V gene. The CDR3 is made up of 17 amino acids. CDR3 in amino acids: CASSLSLTAANTGELFF.

This sequence joins TRBV14 and TRBJ1-5. The germline V gene has CDR1 SGHDN and CDR2 FVKESK. This CDR3 has 12 amino acids. CDR3: CASSQGWEPQHF.